This TCR beta chain was recorded in a study of breast tumors, draining lymph nodes, adjacent tissues. Findings of the study overall: Luminal-like breast cancer showed significantly higher tumor–nontumor repertoire similarity than basal-like. Tumor TCR diversity was below lymph nodes but above nontumor tissue. The lymph node origin of tumor T cells was framed as consistent with a hypothesis, not demonstrated.

This clonotype has a count of ten or more. Its specificity is not known. The lymph nodes were axillary draining lymph nodes from breast cancer patients. TCRdb itself ran the multiplex PCR reads through MiXCR, one entry per CDR3 protein. The sample lists about 100,000 distinct CDR3 sequences, around 20% occurring once. V lost 5 bases to trimming and J lost 8 bases; unmatched junction nucleotides: 5. Germline V gene data show CDR1 as DFQATT and CDR2 as SNEGSKA (reference sequence). The CDR3 is 11 residues long. The V gene is TRBV20-1, the J gene TRBJ1-2, with 7 nucleotides matching TRBD1. The sequenced sample consisted of axillary lymph node tissue. The clonotype originates from a female donor with breast cancer. Some clones in this sample may be carry-over from other donors' samples. The CDR3 DNA sequence: TGCAGTGCTGCAGGGGGGGAGGGCTACACCTTC. Translated, it gives CSAAGGEGYTF.